Sequencing of this T cell receptor beta chain was carried out in a study of lymphopenia after photon versus proton radiotherapy. Clones were sequenced by immunoSEQ multiplex PCR, and TCRdb holds only the in-frame ones, with some missing. The sample shows approximately 53,000 clones, about 92% of them seen only once. CDR1 and CDR2 (germline): MNHNS, SASEGT. V shed 4 bases and J 0 bases; nucleotides not matched to a gene: 7. There are 17 residues in the CDR3. Study outcomes and limitations: Authors raise, but do not show, better survival with proton therapy. A bigger post-nadir fall in TCR diversity correlated inversely with survival time in deceased patients. After lymphocyte nadir, photon-treated repertoires showed oligoclonal expansion, especially CD8+ Temra.

Remarks on this clone: Its cognate antigen is unknown.

The rearrangement uses TRBV6-1 and TRBJ1-4; 8 bases match TRBD1. The receptor was derived from a woman aged 40-49 years with cholangiocarcinoma. The source material was peripheral blood, sampled from a patient treated with photon-based radiotherapy. The DNA of the CDR3 is TGTGCCAGCAGTGTCACCGGGACAGGCGCAACTAATGAAAAACTGTTTTTT. Its translation: CASSVTGTGATNEKLFF.